This T cell receptor beta chain comes out of a study of blood T cell repertoires in COVID-19. Using immunoSEQ multiplex PCR, the repertoire was profiled, and TCRdb retains in-frame clones only, with some absent. The sample carries around 140,000 clones, 82% recorded once. Germline CDR1 MNHEY, CDR2 SMNVEV (reference sequence). Trimming at V came to 3 bases and at J to 5 bases, leaving 24 bases not matched to a gene. The CDR3 spans 21 residues. The sequence was obtained from a human donor with acute or convalescent COVID-19. The donor label of this sample is uncertain. The V gene is TRBV27, the J gene TRBJ1-1; 10 bases agree with TRBD1. The sequenced sample consisted of peripheral blood. The CDR3 DNA follows: TGTGCCAGCAGTTTCTATCCCCCGGGACAGGGGACGGGACGGGTTAGTACTGAAGCTTTCTTT. It codes for CASSFYPPGQGTGRVSTEAFF.